Below, 30 T cell receptor beta chains from the same sample are listed, as sequenced in a study of cytomegalovirus exposure and HLA in healthy donors. PCR was performed using 60 Vbeta and 13 Jbeta primers. Clones were sequenced by immunoSEQ multiplex PCR, and TCRdb holds only the in-frame ones, with some missing. The data contain about 120,000 clones, roughly 80% of them singletons. Sequenced input: PBMCs. These TCRs come from a male donor in good health and CMV-seronegative.

The gene calls are TRBV7-2 and TRBJ2-5; D perhaps matches TRBD2 (6 bases). The CDR3 covers 15 residues. Germline CDR1 and CDR2: SGHTA and FQGNSA. V lost 1 base and J 5 bases, leaving 14 bases between the germline ends. The DNA for the CDR3 is TGTGCCAGCAGCTTAGTTGTTACGGAGGGGGAGACCCAGTACTTC. Encoded protein: CASSLVVTEGETQYF.

The rearrangement uses TRBV10-3 and TRBJ2-7; D uncertain. This CDR3 is 11 amino acids long. V was clipped by 3 bases and J by 6 bases, with 6 bases between them. The V gene's germline CDR1 is ENHRY and CDR2 SYGVKD. CDR3 in amino acids: CAISDNFEQYF. CDR3 sequence (DNA): TGTGCCATCAGTGACAACTTCGAGCAGTACTTC.

The V and J genes are TRBV19 and TRBJ2-5; D remains ambiguous. The germline CDR1 and CDR2 sequences are LNHDA and SQIVND (reference sequence). The length of the CDR3 is 15 residues. Trimming cost V 0 bases and J 5 bases, with 13 bases left between them. This chain's CDR3 is CASSIDATRLETQYF. CDR3 sequence (DNA): TGTGCCAGTAGTATAGACGCGACAAGGCTGGAGACCCAGTACTTC.

This clone was detected once. The rearrangement joins TRBV5-5 to TRBJ2-1, with TRBD1 matching 9 bases. The germline V gene encodes CDR1 SGHKS and CDR2 YYEKEE (reference sequence). CDR3 size: 16 residues. V trimming: 2 bases; J trimming: 8 bases; junction bases outside the gene matches: 11. CDR3 amino acids: CASSFQHRGQLDEQFF. The CDR3, as DNA: TGTGCCAGCAGCTTTCAACACAGGGGGCAACTAGATGAGCAGTTCTTC.

The V gene is TRBV6-5, the J gene TRBJ1-1; TRBD1 matches 9 bases. V shed 6 bases, J shed 2 bases, and the junction held 4 bases outside the gene matches. This CDR3 has 14 amino acids. Germline V gene sequence: CDR1 MNHEY, CDR2 SVGAGI. The CDR3 protein is CASSQQGANTEAFF. The CDR3 region has the DNA TGTGCCAGCAGCCAACAGGGGGCTAACACTGAAGCTTTCTTT.

CDR3 protein: CASTGQGSNIQYF. In nucleotides, the CDR3 is TGTGCCAGCACCGGACAGGGGTCGAACATTCAGTACTTC. This chain uses TRBV28 with TRBJ2-4; 9 nucleotides align to TRBD1. CDR1 MDHEN and CDR2 SYDVKM come from the germline V gene. The CDR3 totals 13 residues. V lost 7 bases to trimming and J lost 7 bases; unmatched junction nucleotides: 5. The full variable domain, completed using reference TRBV28 and TRBJ2-4, is DVKVTQSSRYLVKRTGEKVFLECVQDMDHENMFWYRQDPGLGLRLIYFSYDVKMKEKGDIPEGYSVSREKKERFSLILESASTNQTSMYLCASTGQGSNIQYFGAGTRLSVL.

This chain joins TRBV4-3 and TRBJ2-7; TRBD2 aligns across 9 bases. V lost 0 bases to trimming and J lost 7 bases; unmatched junction nucleotides: 10. CDR1 and CDR2 (germline): LGHNA, YSLEER. The CDR3 runs 16 residues. Here the CDR3 reads CASSQDLLAGIGEQYF. CDR3 sequence (DNA): TGCGCCAGCAGCCAAGATCTACTAGCGGGTATTGGGGAGCAGTACTTC.

This clone has more than one count but fewer than ten. This sequence joins TRBV6-5 and TRBJ1-2, with D possibly being TRBD1 (5 bases). The CDR3 runs 12 residues. V dropped 6 bases and J dropped 1 base, with 6 bases sitting between them. Germline loops: CDR1 MNHEY, CDR2 SVGAGI. The CDR3 region is CASRRGNYGYTF. CDR3 nucleotides: TGTGCCAGCAGAAGGGGTAACTATGGCTACACCTTC.

The genes are TRBV4-3 and TRBJ2-2; 14 bases are a match to TRBD2. Germline V CDR1 and CDR2: LGHNA, YSLEER. V gave up 0 bases and J gave up 1 base; unmatched junction bases: 7. CDR3 length: 20 residues. The CDR3 reads CASSQDSGLAGGENTGELFF. Written as DNA, the CDR3 is TGCGCCAGCAGCCAAGATTCAGGACTAGCGGGGGGCGAGAACACCGGGGAGCTGTTTTTT.

The chain is built from TRBV2 and TRBJ2-5; D may be TRBD2 (5 bases). The CDR3 runs to 11 residues. CDR1 SNHLY and CDR2 FYNNEI come from the germline V gene. V lost 6 bases and J 10 bases, leaving 12 bases between the germline ends. CDR3 nucleotide sequence: TGTGCCAGCAGCGTACTAGGTTTCCAGTACTTC. Protein product: CASSVLGFQYF.

This clone has a handful of counts. The chain links TRBV28 to TRBJ2-3; 13 bases are shared with TRBD2. V was pared by 2 bases and J by 3 bases, with 11 bases of the junction left unmatched. The CDR3 has 19 amino acids. Per the germline V gene, CDR1 is MDHEN and CDR2 is SYDVKM. CDR3 region: CASSLEGLAGRMRTDTQYF. CDR3 bases: TGTGCCAGCAGTTTAGAGGGACTAGCGGGACGGATGAGGACAGATACGCAGTATTTT.

This clone appeared a few times. DNA for the CDR3: TGTGCCATCAGTGAGCGGGCGGGGGGGGTTGAGCAGTTCTTC. As protein: CAISERAGGVEQFF. The chain employs TRBV10-3 and TRBJ2-1; TRBD2 matches at 9 bases. Trimming removed 2 bases from V and 9 bases from J; junction bases left unmatched: 5. In germline, CDR1 is ENHRY, CDR2 SYGVKD. CDR3 size: 14 residues.

The rearrangement uses TRBV30 and TRBJ1-4, with 7 bases lining up with TRBD1. Germline CDR1 reads GTSNPN; CDR2 reads SVGIG (reference sequence). This CDR3 comprises 14 residues. V lost 5 bases, J lost 5 bases, and 8 bases stayed unmatched. Here the CDR3 reads CAWGTGESNEKLFF. The CDR3, as DNA: TGTGCCTGGGGTACAGGGGAGTCGAATGAAAAACTGTTTTTT.

The chain combines TRBV30 with TRBJ2-7; D remains unclear. The CDR3 is made up of 15 amino acids. Germline assignment: CDR1 GTSNPN and CDR2 SVGIG (reference sequence). V was clipped by 0 bases and J by 2 bases, with 14 bases between them. CDR3 DNA sequence: TGTGCCTGGAGTGTACGGCGGAGCCGAGCCTACGAGCAGTACTTC. This sequence encodes CAWSVRRSRAYEQYF. Full variable domain (rest looked up from reference TRBV30 and TRBJ2-7): SQTIHQWPATLVQPVGSPLSLECTVEGTSNPNLYWYRQAAGRGLQLLFYSVGIGQISSEVPQNLSASRPQDRQFILSSKKLLLSDSGFYLCAWSVRRSRAYEQYFGPGTRLTVT.

The chain is built from TRBV29-1 and TRBJ2-7, with 14 bases matching TRBD2. CDR3 size: 14 residues. Trimming removed 6 bases from V and 7 bases from J; junction bases left unmatched: 8. CDR1 is SQVTM, CDR2 ANQGSEA, per germline. The CDR3 loop reads CSVLTSGRAFEQYF. As DNA, the CDR3 is TGCAGCGTCCTGACTAGCGGGAGGGCCTTTGAGCAGTACTTC.

The chain recombines TRBV30 with TRBJ1-2; D is undetermined. This CDR3 has 12 residues. CDR1 and CDR2 (germline): GTSNPN, SVGIG (reference sequence). V was shortened by 0 bases and J by 6 bases, with 8 bases between the two germline ends. The CDR3 DNA follows: TGTGCCTGGAGTGTCTCGGGGAATGGCTACACCTTC. This encodes CAWSVSGNGYTF.

The chain uses TRBV25-1 and TRBJ1-6; 8 bases align to TRBD1. Germline V lookup: CDR1 MGHDK, CDR2 SYGVNS. This CDR3 region has 15 residues. V was pared by 4 bases and J by 5 bases, with 4 bases of the junction left unmatched. The DNA for the CDR3 is TGTGCCAGCAGTGGAGGACAGGGACATAATTCACCCCTCCACTTT. This sequence encodes CASSGGQGHNSPLHF. The variable domain in full, with the rest retrieved from reference TRBV25-1 and TRBJ1-6, is EADIYQTPRYLVIGTGKKITLECSQTMGHDKMYWYQQDPGMELHLIHYSYGVNSTEKGDLSSESTVSRIRTEHFPLTLESARPSHTSQYLCASSGGQGHNSPLHFGNGTRLTVT.

CDR3 coding DNA: TGTGCCAGCTCACTGACAGATAGCAATCAGCCCCAGCATTTT. Amino acids: CASSLTDSNQPQHF. This rearrangement joins TRBV18 to TRBJ1-5; TRBD1 might be the D (5 bases). The CDR3 is 14 amino acids. Looked up from germline, CDR1 is KGHSH and CDR2 is LQKENI. Between the trimmed V and J ends, which lost 4 bases and 0 bases, there was a span of 7 bases.

The chain uses TRBV6-5 and TRBJ1-2; tentatively, D is TRBD1 (6 bases). Trimming removed 5 bases at V and 5 bases at J, with 12 bases between. The germline gives CDR1 MNHEY, CDR2 SVGAGI. There are 13 residues in the CDR3. CDR3 region: CASSKTGGYGYTF. The CDR3 bases are TGTGCCAGCAGTAAGACAGGAGGATATGGCTACACCTTC.

This clone was seen just once. The J gene is TRBJ1-6, the V gene TRBV9; 7 bases agree with TRBD1. The germline CDR1 and CDR2 sequences are SGDLS and YYNGEE. The CDR3 runs 15 residues. Trimming took 3 bases from V and 8 from J; bases not matched to a gene: 8. The CDR3 sequence: CASSAGQAYHSPLHF. The CDR3 coding sequence is TGTGCCAGCAGCGCCGGACAGGCCTACCATTCACCCCTCCACTTT.

The rearrangement uses TRBV7-2 and TRBJ2-5; the D gene is possibly TRBD1 (6 bases). The CDR3 spans 15 residues. The germline gives CDR1 SGHTA, CDR2 FQGNSA. V lost 5 bases to trimming and J lost 5 bases, with 18 bases between them. In DNA, the CDR3 is TGTGCCAGCAGCCCGGAGTGGACAGCCATGGAGACCCAGTACTTC. Its protein is CASSPEWTAMETQYF. The whole variable domain, filled in from reference TRBV7-2 and TRBJ2-5, reads GAGVSQSPSNKVTEKGKDVELRCDPISGHTALYWYRQSLGQGLEFLIYFQGNSAPDKSGLPSDRFSAERTGGSVSTLTIQRTQQEDSAVYLCASSPEWTAMETQYFGPGTRLLVL.

This chain links TRBV13 with TRBJ2-1; TRBD2 matches 7 bases. The germline V gene encodes CDR1 PRHDT and CDR2 FYEKMQ (reference sequence). The CDR3 is made up of 15 amino acids. Trimming took 5 bases from V and 5 from J; bases not matched to a gene: 9. CDR3 loop: CASSPMGGSHNEQFF. The CDR3 DNA is TGTGCCAGCAGCCCGATGGGGGGGAGCCACAATGAGCAGTTCTTC. The variable domain in full, with the rest retrieved from reference TRBV13 and TRBJ2-1, is AAGVIQSPRHLIKEKRETATLKCYPIPRHDTVYWYQQGPGQDPQFLISFYEKMQSDKGSIPDRFSAQQFSDYHSELNMSSLELGDSALYFCASSPMGGSHNEQFFGPGTRLTVL.

V is TRBV9 and J is TRBJ2-3; D is ambiguous. The V and J ends lost 1 base and 2 bases respectively, with 8 bases between them. Germline assignment: CDR1 SGDLS and CDR2 YYNGEE. CDR3 length: 14 amino acids. This CDR3 reads CASSVQLTTDTQYF. CDR3 DNA: TGTGCCAGCAGCGTACAACTTACCACAGATACGCAGTATTTT.

J is TRBJ2-1 and V is TRBV14; TRBD2 is a possible D gene (6 bases). V lost 3 bases and J 9 bases, leaving 12 bases between the germline ends. Germline V gene sequence: CDR1 SGHDN, CDR2 FVKESK. This CDR3 region has 13 residues. The CDR3 loop is CASSHAGIFEQFF. CDR3 nucleotides: TGTGCCAGCAGCCATGCGGGAATCTTTGAGCAGTTCTTC. Variable domain in full (rest from reference TRBV14 and TRBJ2-1): EAGVTQFPSHSVIEKGQTVTLRCDPISGHDNLYWYRRVMGKEIKFLLHFVKESKQDESGMPNNRFLAERTGGTYSTLKVQPAELEDSGVYFCASSHAGIFEQFFGPGTRLTVL.

The rearrangement joins TRBV29-1 to TRBJ2-7; D not certain. The germline CDR1 and CDR2 sequences are SQVTM and ANQGSEA. V lost 4 bases to trimming and J lost 4 bases, with 8 bases between them. The CDR3 is made up of 11 amino acids. The CDR3 here is CSVASPYEQYF. CDR3 coding DNA: TGCAGCGTTGCGTCCCCGTACGAGCAGTACTTC.

The chain has TRBV10-3 and TRBJ2-5, with TRBD1 matching over 7 bases. This CDR3 region has 14 residues. With 3 bases clipped from V and 5 bases from J, the junction kept 6 bases outside the gene matches. The germline V gene encodes CDR1 ENHRY and CDR2 SYGVKD. The CDR3, as DNA: TGTGCCATCAGTGATTGGCAGGGGGAGGAGACCCAGTACTTC. Translating it yields CAISDWQGEETQYF.

V gene TRBV7-2 combines with J gene TRBJ1-2; perhaps TRBD1 as D (5 bases). V dropped 0 bases and J dropped 4 bases, with 9 bases sitting between them. The germline V gene has CDR1 SGHTA and CDR2 FQGNSA. The CDR3 runs to 14 residues. The CDR3 protein is CASSLAGVGYGYTF. Here the CDR3 DNA reads TGTGCCAGCAGCTTAGCAGGGGTGGGCTATGGCTACACCTTC.

The gene calls are TRBV18 and TRBJ2-1, with 7 bases fitting TRBD1. The CDR3 is made up of 15 amino acids. V was pared by 3 bases and J by 1 base, with 3 bases of the junction left unmatched. The germline CDR1 and CDR2 sequences are KGHSH and LQKENI. The CDR3 DNA follows: TGTGCCAGCTCACCGGGACAGATATCCTACAATGAGCAGTTCTTC. Protein sequence: CASSPGQISYNEQFF.

The V gene is TRBV10-3, the J gene TRBJ2-3; TRBD1 aligns across 8 bases. The CDR3 contains 12 residues. V was clipped by 7 bases and J by 5 bases; unmatched bases: 2. Germline-derived CDR1 and CDR2 are ENHRY and SYGVKD. Here the CDR3 DNA reads TGTGCCATCAAACAGGGGGGAGATACGCAGTATTTT. Protein: CAIKQGGDTQYF.

The gene calls are TRBV15 and TRBJ1-2; D is unresolved. Germline V gene sequence: CDR1 LNHNV, CDR2 YYDKDF (reference sequence). The CDR3 covers 14 residues. Trimming left V 3 bases short and J 2 bases short, with 10 bases between. CDR3 in DNA: TGTGCCACCAGCAGTGAACGAGCGAACTATGGCTACACCTTC. Its translation: CATSSERANYGYTF.